This T cell receptor beta chain was documented in a study of blood T cell repertoires in COVID-19. Study information: The study drew acute and convalescent COVID-19 samples from the United States, Italy and Spain. The analysed material was cDNA or gDNA that came from T cells, B-cell-depleted T cells, or PBMCs.

Source study methods: Amplification of reference gene primers was used by the study to estimate nucleated cell counts. Here immunoSEQ multiplex PCR was the method, and the copy in TCRdb shows in-frame clones only, minus some. For V, J and clone size, that table is used; D and trimming come from the DNA. The table shows roughly 150,000 clones, with around 86% occurring only once. This clonotype was obtained from a human donor in a cohort sampled during active COVID-19. Sequencing was done on a sample of peripheral blood.

Here the CDR3 reads CASSNRTGRNIQYF. The CDR3 bases are TGTGCCAGCAGTAACAGGACAGGGAGGAACATTCAGTACTTC. The chain is built from TRBV2 and TRBJ2-4, with 8 bases fitting TRBD1. Germline V gene sequence: CDR1 SNHLY, CDR2 FYNNEI. V trimming: 5 bases; J trimming: 7 bases; junction bases outside the gene matches: 7. The CDR3 length is 14 residues.